This TCR beta chain is from a study of T cells in Graves' hyperthyroidism and ophthalmopathy (dated 2019 in TCRdb). Background for the entire study: Peripheral blood was sampled at the time of initial diagnosis, prior to any treatment. To identify TCR V-J signatures that set the groups apart, the researchers used a discovery cohort of about a hundred patients, made up of 40 to 45 with Graves' ophthalmopathy and around 58 with stable Graves' hyperthyroidism. The study also compared thyroid tissue and blood T-cell repertoires from more than 5 Graves' hyperthyroidism patients. The paper reports TCR Vbeta CDR3 sequencing of some 140 peripheral blood samples: over 40 ophthalmopathy, fewer than 80 hyperthyroidism and 17 progressor patients. Prospective prediction of ophthalmopathy was tested in an independent validation cohort of 18 to 20 hyperthyroidism patients and 17 patients who later progressed to ophthalmopathy. After blood sampling, hyperthyroidism patients were treated with methimazole at a starting dose of 30 mg daily, and ophthalmopathy patients were treated with high-dose intravenous methylprednisolone. The 100 discovery patients were randomly split 7:3 into training and test sets. Broader findings and caveats from the paper: Most expanded thyroid clonotypes (frequency above 0.001) were also detected in blood, a finding suggesting that blood repertoires may reflect thyroid immune responses. Sample size was not statistically predetermined, and investigators were not blinded to group allocation. In validation, progression to ophthalmopathy was predicted by the model with more than 65% sensitivity and 72.22% specificity, a median of around 6.5 months before onset. In cross-validation, a model built on a 13 V-J signature told ophthalmopathy apart from stable hyperthyroidism with roughly 87% sensitivity and about 81% specificity, and in testing the same model reached 80%/75%.

The TCR beta CDR3 regions were amplified from the RNA transcripts. The first round of RT-PCR for the TCR CDR3 was performed with the HTBI primer set and the Qiagen OneStep RT-PCR kit. The libraries were constructed in a second round of multiplex PCR and then size-selected and purified. Libraries were sequenced paired-end with 100 bp reads on an Illumina HiSeq2000. Processing in the source paper ran as follows. SOAPnuke was used to process the raw data, throwing out any read that contained adapters or uncalled bases, had a mean Phred below 15, or lacked an exact constant-primer or identifier match. COPE v1.2.5 was used to merge high-quality paired reads, and clonotypes were defined as unique nucleotide sequences. Clonotypes were aligned to IMGT TRBV, TRBD and TRBJ reference segments using MiTCR v1.1. The analysis included only V-J combinations with a frequency above 0.0001, which together covered approximately 99% of the repertoires. The TCS score was defined as the ratio of F50 (clonal expansion) to E x V (chaos), calculated using BLOSUM62-based TCRdist between CDR3 peptides within each V-J. Welch's t-statistics and random forest reduced roughly 540 V-J features to 13, which were used in a naive Bayes classifier (R e1071). The Morisita-Horn index was used to measure how similar the thyroid and blood repertoires were. Using fastp trimming at Q25 and MiXCR clonotype assembly, TCRdb reanalyzed the public sequencing data and kept in-frame beta chains. CDR3 protein sequences are deduplicated, and each keeps its most common genes and DNA. For this entry, the V and J calls and clone size follow TCRdb and not the study's own pipeline. For this sample the table gives over 90,000 distinct CDR3 sequences, of which approximately 50% were detected only once. The ten largest clones take up under 30% of the sample.

The germline V gene gives CDR1 as MNHEY and CDR2 as SVGAGI. Measured from the cysteine to the phenylalanine, the CDR3 is 15 residues long. Of the read, only the CDR3 DNA is kept; its 45 bases are in frame from base 1. The germline V and J ends show losses of 2 bases and 3 bases respectively, and no gene match explains 6 bases of the junction. A patient counted as having stable Graves' hyperthyroidism if no progression to ophthalmopathy occurred over 18 months of follow-up. Hyperthyroidism patients were newly diagnosed, had a disease duration of under 2 months, and were aged 18 to 65 years. The study excluded patients with uncontrolled infections, other autoimmune diseases, pregnancy or lactation. Diagnoses relied on clinical symptoms, serum thyroxine and TRAb, thyroid ultrasound and orbital computed tomography. Ficoll-Paque density gradient centrifugation was used to isolate PBMCs from around 10 ml of fresh peripheral blood. Total RNA was extracted with Trizol reagent, and quality was checked on an Agilent 2100 Bioanalyzer.

This clonotype was recorded at least ten times. It has no known antigen specificity. No per-base quality is available; no much larger clone lies one base away. The sequence came from a man between 40 and 49 years old with Graves' hyperthyroidism. Sequencing was done on a sample of blood. Recombination joined TRBV6-5 with TRBJ1-2, with TRBD1 identical over 7 junction bases. Here the CDR3 is given as CASSYKTGYDYGYTF. The DNA sequence is TGTGCCAGCAGTTACAAGACAGGGTATGACTATGGCTACACCTTC.